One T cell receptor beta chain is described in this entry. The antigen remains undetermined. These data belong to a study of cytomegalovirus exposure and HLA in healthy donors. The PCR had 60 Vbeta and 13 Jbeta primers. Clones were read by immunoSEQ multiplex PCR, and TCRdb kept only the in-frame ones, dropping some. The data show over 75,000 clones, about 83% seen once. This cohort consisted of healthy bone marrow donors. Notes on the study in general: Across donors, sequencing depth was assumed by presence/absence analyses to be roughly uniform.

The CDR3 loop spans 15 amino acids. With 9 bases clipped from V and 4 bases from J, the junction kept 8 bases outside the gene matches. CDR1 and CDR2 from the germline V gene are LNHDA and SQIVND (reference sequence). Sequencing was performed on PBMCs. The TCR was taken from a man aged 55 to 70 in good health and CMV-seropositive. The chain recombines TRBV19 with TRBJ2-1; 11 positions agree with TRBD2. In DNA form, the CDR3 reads TGTGCCAGAAATCTGGGACTAGCGGAATACAATGAGCAGTTCTTC. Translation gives CARNLGLAEYNEQFF.